One sample yielded the 11 T cell receptor beta chains listed below, sequenced in a study of OX40 agonist ivuxolimab in advanced cancers. Data came from immunoSEQ multiplex PCR; TCRdb stores just in-frame clones and leaves some out. The sample yields approximately 90,000 clones, around 88% seen once. Source: CD4+ or CD8+ T cells sorted from blood, taken in a trial of the OX40 agonist ivuxolimab. The source is an adult with an advanced solid tumor such as melanoma, head and neck, liver or kidney cancer.

This chain links TRBV6-5 with TRBJ1-1; D is uncertain. CDR1 and CDR2 (germline): MNHEY, SVGAGI. The ends were cut back, 8 bases at V and 7 bases at J, with 17 bases in the middle. The CDR3 length is 13 residues. In DNA form, the CDR3 reads TGTGCCAGCGTCGGGTCACCTCCTTTTGAAGCTTTCTTT. Its translation is CASVGSPPFEAFF.

This clone was recorded once. In nucleotides, the CDR3 is TGTGCCAGCAGGGGGTTAGTCCCGGCTTGGGGTGAGCAGTTCTTC. Translating it yields CASRGLVPAWGEQFF. The chain uses TRBV6-5 and TRBJ2-1; no firm D call. This CDR3 comprises 15 residues. Germline loops: CDR1 MNHEY, CDR2 SVGAGI. The V end was cut by 6 bases, the J end by 9 bases, with 21 bases between.

CDR3 loop: CASSTDRGWTDTQYF. The DNA for the CDR3 is TGCGCCAGCAGCACGGACAGGGGGTGGACAGATACGCAGTATTTT. This chain joins TRBV5-1 and TRBJ2-3, with TRBD1 identical over 10 bases. CDR1 is SGHRS and CDR2 is YFSETQ in the germline V gene. The length of the CDR3 is 15 residues. The trim removed 4 bases at V and 3 bases at J, leaving 5 bases unmatched.

On this clone itself: The identical CDR3 is also encoded by other nucleotide sequences in the sample. This chain connects TRBV6-5 to TRBJ1-1; D call uncertain. Trimming removed 0 bases at V and 2 bases at J, with 7 bases between. Germline V CDR1 and CDR2: MNHEY, SVGAGI. CDR3 length equals 14 residues. As DNA, the CDR3 is TGTGCCAGCAGTTACTCTGGAGGAAACACTGAAGCTTTCTTT. This encodes CASSYSGGNTEAFF.

V is TRBV15 and J is TRBJ2-2; 15 bases line up with TRBD2. Germline V lookup: CDR1 LNHNV, CDR2 YYDKDF (reference sequence). V lost 4 bases, J lost 1 base, and 7 bases stayed unmatched. This CDR3 is 19 amino acids long. CDR3 DNA sequence: TGTGCCACCAGCAATCCCCCGGGACTAGCGGGAGGGAACACCGGGGAGCTGTTTTTT. Protein sequence: CATSNPPGLAGGNTGELFF.

The table lists this clone with a few counts. The rearrangement joins TRBV19 to TRBJ1-4, with TRBD1 matching over 7 bases. The CDR3 totals 14 residues. J was trimmed by 7 bases and V by 4 bases; bases with no gene match: 6. Per germline, CDR1 LNHDA and CDR2 SQIVND (reference sequence). The CDR3 loop reads CASSTQGNGEKLFF. CDR3 in DNA: TGTGCCAGTAGTACACAGGGGAACGGTGAAAAACTGTTTTTT.

In DNA, the CDR3 is TGTGCCAGCAGTTGGATTATAAAAACCAACACCGGGGAGCTGTTTTTT. Translation gives CASSWIIKTNTGELFF. The gene calls are TRBV28 and TRBJ2-2, with no clear D. This CDR3 has 16 residues. Looked up from germline, CDR1 is MDHEN and CDR2 is SYDVKM. V was cut by 4 bases and J by 2 bases, with 14 bases left in between.

The chain uses TRBV7-6 and TRBJ2-7; D remains ambiguous. Trimming took off 0 bases at V and 2 bases at J, with 5 bases between the two ends. The CDR3 runs 13 residues. The germline V gene encodes CDR1 SGHVS and CDR2 FNYEAQ. The CDR3, as DNA: TGTGCCAGCAGCTTAGCTCGGACCTACGAGCAGTACTTC. Its translation is CASSLARTYEQYF.

The J gene is TRBJ2-7, the V gene TRBV7-3; D uncertain. Trimming took 7 bases from V and 7 from J, leaving 11 bases between them. Germline V gene data show CDR1 as SGHTA and CDR2 as FQGTGA. CDR3 size: 11 residues. The CDR3 region has the DNA TGTGCCAGCACCCTCCTGGGTGAGCAGTACTTC. Residues: CASTLLGEQYF.

The chain combines TRBV7-6 with TRBJ2-3; a possible D gene is TRBD2 (5 bases). Germline V gene sequence: CDR1 SGHVS, CDR2 FNYEAQ. The germline V and J ends were trimmed by 1 base and 3 bases, with 17 bases remaining between them. This CDR3 contains 17 residues. CDR3 amino acids: CASSLDPGVPSTDTQYF. CDR3 nucleotides: TGTGCCAGCAGCTTAGATCCCGGGGTACCCTCTACAGATACGCAGTATTTT.

V is TRBV27 and J is TRBJ1-5; D is undetermined. Germline-derived CDR1 and CDR2 are MNHEY and SMNVEV (reference sequence). V lost 6 bases and J 0 bases, leaving 18 bases between the germline ends. The CDR3 runs to 17 residues. The CDR3 nucleotides read TGTGCCAGCAGCCAGAGTAGCAGGCCCGTTAGCAATCAGCCCCAGCATTTT. It codes for CASSQSSRPVSNQPQHF.